The sequence of this T cell receptor (beta chain) was determined in a study of blood T cell repertoires in COVID-19. For the study at large: PBMCs, B-cell-depleted T cells, or T cells were the source of the cDNA or gDNA that made up the material.

This clone was observed a single time. V lost 3 bases and J lost 0, with 10 bases in between. Germline V gives CDR1 SGHTA, CDR2 FQGTGA. This CDR3 is built from 15 residues. Repertoires were generated with immunoSEQ multiplex PCR, while TCRdb's copy carries only in-frame clones and drops some. The sample holds some 260,000 clones, approximately 85% seen once. The TCR originated in a woman in her 30s with acute or convalescent COVID-19. The V call is TRBV7-3, the J call TRBJ2-3; perhaps TRBD2 as D (5 bases). Sample: peripheral blood. In DNA form, the CDR3 reads TGTGCCAGCAGCTTCGGGGTTTTAAGCACAGATACGCAGTATTTT. Protein sequence: CASSFGVLSTDTQYF.